This T cell receptor (beta chain) was found in a study of technical replicates of blood from four donors. This CDR3 region has 14 residues. The V gene's germline CDR1 is SGHNT and CDR2 YENEEA. With 0 bases removed from V and 7 bases from J, the gap between germline ends came to 10 bases. Sequenced by immunoSEQ multiplex PCR; TCRdb stores in-frame clones only, minus some. The sample contains 54,000 or so clones, 85% to 95% of which appear only once. The TCR originated in a human donor in good health. The gene calls are TRBV11-3 and TRBJ2-1; tentative D call: TRBD1 (7 bases). Sequences were obtained from T cells isolated from PBMCs. DNA for the CDR3: TGTGCCAGCAGCTTAGAGGCAGGGGGGAATGAGCAGTTCTTC. It translates to CASSLEAGGNEQFF.